The 22 T cell receptor beta chains below come from one sample, sequenced in a study of neurological immune-mediated disorders. Using its own MiXCR run on the 5' RACE reads, TCRdb lists one record per CDR3 protein. The repertoire holds roughly 120,000 distinct CDR3 sequences, with approximately 3.2% as singletons. Sequenced material: PBMCs. The source of these receptors is a woman aged 25 to 39 with multiple sclerosis.

In its sample, this clonotype was seen many times. V and J are TRBV5-1 and TRBJ2-1; TRBD2 matches 10 bases. J was trimmed by 6 bases and V by 7 bases; bases with no gene match: 4. The CDR3 consists of 13 residues. CDR1 is SGHRS and CDR2 is YFSETQ in the germline V gene. The CDR3 DNA reads as TGCGCCAGCTGCCTAGCGGGAGCCAATGAGCAGTTCTTC. It yields the protein CASCLAGANEQFF.

On this clonotype: A much larger clonotype is one base distant, so this may be a read error. The CDR3 protein is CSAVGGPLPWYTF. CDR3 bases: TGCAGCGCTGTCGGGGGACCCTTACCGTGGTACACCTTC. V is TRBV29-1 and J is TRBJ1-2, with a tentative D call TRBD1 (5 bases). The germline V and J ends were trimmed by 7 bases and 11 bases, with 23 bases remaining between them. Germline V gives CDR1 SQVTM, CDR2 ANQGSEA. This CDR3 contains 13 residues.

This clonotype was observed at least ten times. V gene TRBV7-8 combines with J gene TRBJ2-2; a weak D match, TRBD1 (5 bases). The CDR3 sequence is 14 residues long. Trimming took off 3 bases at V and 1 base at J, with 6 bases between the two ends. The germline gives CDR1 SGHVS, CDR2 FQNEAQ. The CDR3 loop reads CASSLDKNTGELFF. CDR3 in DNA: TGTGCCAGCAGCTTGGACAAGAACACCGGGGAGCTGTTTTTT.

The table lists this clonotype with many counts. The chain carries TRBV29-1 and TRBJ2-7; D unclear. Germline values: CDR1 SQVTM, CDR2 ANQGSEA. The ends were cut back, 2 bases at V and 0 bases at J, with 8 bases in the middle. The CDR3 length is 13 residues. CDR3 bases: TGCAGCGTTGAACCAGACAACTCCTACGAGCAGTACTTC. This sequence encodes CSVEPDNSYEQYF.

This clonotype was observed many times. The gene calls are TRBV10-3 and TRBJ1-2; no reliable D call. The CDR3 length is 11 residues. CDR1 is ENHRY, CDR2 SYGVKD, per germline. V lost 3 bases to trimming and J lost 10 bases, with 9 bases between them. CDR3 nucleotides: TGTGCCATCAGTGACAGACGGTACTACACCTTC. This translates into CAISDRRYYTF.

The rearrangement links TRBV7-6 to TRBJ2-1; a possible D gene is TRBD2 (6 bases). V gave up 5 bases and J gave up 5 bases, with 13 bases separating them. The CDR3 sequence is 14 residues long. Germline V gene lookup returns CDR1 SGHVS and CDR2 FNYEAQ. The CDR3 here is CASSPLVADNEQFF. The CDR3 DNA reads TGTGCCAGCAGCCCCTTAGTAGCGGACAATGAGCAGTTCTTC.

This clonotype came up many times. CDR3 bases: TGCGCCAGCAGCCAAGATTCCGGTTTATCCTACGAGCAGTACTTC. Protein sequence: CASSQDSGLSYEQYF. V usage is TRBV4-3 and J usage is TRBJ2-7; D not certain. Per the germline V gene, CDR1 is LGHNA and CDR2 is YSLEER. Trimming left V 0 bases short and J 1 base short, with 10 bases between. The CDR3 runs to 15 residues.

In this sample, this clonotype turned up many times. The chain employs TRBV2 and TRBJ2-2; D unresolved. Germline V gene data show CDR1 as SNHLY and CDR2 as FYNNEI. This CDR3 is 11 amino acids long. Trimming stripped 7 bases from V and 4 bases from J, with 4 bases between. The CDR3 DNA is TGTGCCAGCACCCTCACCGGGGAGCTGTTTTTT. It translates to CASTLTGELFF.

This clonotype was seen many times. The V gene is TRBV9, the J gene TRBJ2-1; 9 bases are shared with TRBD2. The V segment lost 3 bases and the J segment 2 bases; nucleotides outside the gene matches: 12. This CDR3 spans 18 amino acids. CDR1 is SGDLS and CDR2 is YYNGEE in the germline V gene. DNA for the CDR3: TGTGCCAGCAGCGCTGGGGGTGGTAGCGGGGGTCCCTACAATGAGCAGTTCTTC. Translated: CASSAGGGSGGPYNEQFF.

Ten or more counts support this clonotype. The rearrangement joins TRBV4-3 to TRBJ2-7, with TRBD2 matching over 9 bases. J gave up 3 bases and V 4 bases, and 7 bases lay outside the gene matches. The germline gives CDR1 LGHNA, CDR2 YSLEER. The length of the CDR3 is 15 residues. The CDR3 region is CASSLRASGVYEQYF. In DNA form, the CDR3 reads TGCGCCAGCAGCCTCAGGGCTAGCGGGGTCTACGAGCAGTACTTC.

This clonotype was found many times. The chain couples TRBV5-8 to TRBJ1-2; D uncertain. V gave up 1 base and J gave up 4 bases, with 11 bases separating them. Germline values: CDR1 SGHTS, CDR2 YDEGEE. CDR3 length: 14 amino acids. The CDR3 nucleotides read TGTGCCAGCAGCTTGAACTGGCAGATCTATGGCTACACCTTC. The encoded protein is CASSLNWQIYGYTF.

This clonotype showed up many times. This chain connects TRBV12-3 or TRBV12-4 to TRBJ2-3, with 9 bases lining up with TRBD1. V lost 5 bases and J lost 1; bases outside the gene matches: 10. The CDR3 sequence is 17 residues long. CDR3 in DNA: TGTGCCAGCAGTCCAGGACAGGGGACTCAGGGCACAGATACGCAGTATTTT. This gives the protein CASSPGQGTQGTDTQYF.

This clonotype appeared many times. The chain joins TRBV20-1 to TRBJ1-6; D not certain. Trimming stripped 0 bases from V and 6 bases from J, with 6 bases between. CDR1 and CDR2 from the germline V gene are DFQATT and SNEGSKA (reference sequence). The CDR3 loop spans 13 amino acids. The CDR3 is CSARDGSNSPLHF. The CDR3 region has the DNA TGCAGTGCTAGAGACGGCAGTAATTCACCCCTCCACTTT.

This clonotype was seen repeatedly, ten times or more. The CDR3 loop is CASSLVDHSYTEAFF. The CDR3 bases are TGCGCCAGCAGCTTGGTCGACCACAGTTACACTGAAGCTTTCTTT. The gene calls are TRBV5-1 and TRBJ1-1; D not resolved. CDR1 SGHRS and CDR2 YFSETQ come from the germline V gene. This CDR3 region has 15 residues. V shed 0 bases and J shed 3 bases, with 12 bases lying between them.

The chain employs TRBV18 and TRBJ1-5; D remains ambiguous. The CDR3 runs to 13 residues. CDR1 is KGHSH and CDR2 is LQKENI in the germline V gene. Trimming pared 1 base from V and 5 bases from J, leaving 6 bases between. The CDR3 region has the DNA TGTGCCAGCTCACCACAAAGTTATCAGCCCCAGCATTTT. Its protein is CASSPQSYQPQHF.

This clonotype appeared a few times. CDR3 DNA sequence: TGCAGTGCTAGAATCGGGGCGGGAAAGGTAGATACGCAGTATTTT. It codes for CSARIGAGKVDTQYF. The chain recombines TRBV20-1 with TRBJ2-3; the D gene is possibly TRBD2 (6 bases). Germline V CDR1 and CDR2: DFQATT, SNEGSKA (reference sequence). V dropped 2 bases and J dropped 5 bases, with 17 bases sitting between them. The CDR3 spans 15 residues.

This clonotype was found many times. The V gene is TRBV15, the J gene TRBJ2-3; TRBD2 matches 7 bases. CDR3 length: 16 amino acids. Trimming at V came to 0 bases and at J to 1 base, leaving 4 bases not matched to a gene. In germline, CDR1 is LNHNV, CDR2 YYDKDF (reference sequence). The CDR3 spells CATSRDRGVGTDTQYF. The CDR3 DNA reads TGTGCCACCAGCAGAGATCGGGGGGTGGGCACAGATACGCAGTATTTT.

This clonotype was seen repeatedly, ten times or more. The rearrangement joins TRBV5-6 to TRBJ2-3, with 13 bases fitting TRBD2. V lost 3 bases and J lost 4; bases outside the gene matches: 2. Germline loops: CDR1 SGHDT, CDR2 YYEEEE. The CDR3 spans 15 residues. CDR3 coding DNA: TGTGCCAGCAGCTGGACTAGCGGGGGAGCAGATACGCAGTATTTT. This sequence encodes CASSWTSGGADTQYF.

V and J are TRBV7-9 and TRBJ2-1; perhaps TRBD1 as D (5 bases). There are 14 residues in the CDR3. V dropped 7 bases and J dropped 2 bases, with 12 bases sitting between them. Germline V lookup: CDR1 SEHNR, CDR2 FQNEAQ (reference sequence). CDR3 loop: CASMLGPTYNEQFF. The CDR3 nucleotides are TGTGCCAGCATGTTGGGGCCGACCTACAATGAGCAGTTCTTC.

This clonotype occurred many times. The V and J genes are TRBV4-3 and TRBJ1-1; D is ambiguous. Germline values: CDR1 LGHNA, CDR2 YSLEER. There are 13 residues in the CDR3. Trimming pared 3 bases from V and 6 bases from J, leaving 11 bases between. This CDR3 reads CASSQIQSAEAFF. The CDR3 DNA is TGCGCCAGCAGCCAGATACAGAGCGCTGAAGCTTTCTTT.

This clonotype showed up many times. The gene calls are TRBV3-1 and TRBJ2-5; no firm D call. In germline, CDR1 is LGHDT, CDR2 YNNKEL (reference sequence). This CDR3 has 17 amino acids. Between the trimmed V and J ends, which lost 0 bases and 1 base, there was a span of 15 bases. CDR3: CASSQEGARWGQETQYF. CDR3 nucleotide sequence: TGTGCCAGCAGCCAAGAAGGCGCCCGCTGGGGCCAAGAGACCCAGTACTTC.

This clonotype was seen repeatedly, ten times or more. The CDR3 sequence is CASSLTTGDGAFF. In nucleotides, the CDR3 is TGCGCCAGCAGCTTGACGACGGGGGACGGGGCTTTCTTT. The chain has TRBV5-1 and TRBJ1-1; tentative D call: TRBD1 (5 bases). The CDR3 runs 13 residues. CDR1 and CDR2 (germline): SGHRS, YFSETQ. Trimming took off 1 base at V and 11 bases at J, with 15 bases between the two ends.